The subject of this entry is one T cell receptor (beta chain). What it binds is unknown. Looked up from germline, CDR1 is SGHAT and CDR2 is FQNNGV. Losses at the gene ends were 0 bases for V and 8 bases for J; bases not matched to a gene: 11. This CDR3 region has 17 residues. This sample is drawn from a study of identical twins. Overall study results and limits: There was more out-of-frame TCR alpha sharing in monozygotic twins than models estimated.

Template switching created a universal primer site, and the cDNA included unique molecular identifiers. TCRdb analysed the 5' RACE reads with MiXCR anew, one entry per CDR3 protein. The sample holds approximately 620,000 distinct CDR3 sequences, around 8.6% seen once. These data also formed part of another study, on yellow fever vaccine responses in identical twins.

This receptor was identified in a young woman in good health. What was sequenced was PBMCs. The chain is built from TRBV11-2 and TRBJ2-2; 8 bases line up with TRBD1. Written as DNA, the CDR3 is TGTGCCAGCAGCTTAGAGGCCGGGACAGGCCGAAGAGGGGAGCTGTTTTTT. As protein: CASSLEAGTGRRGELFF.